This TCR beta chain was documented in a study of CD8 T cells in Susac syndrome (dated by TCRdb to about 2019). About the full investigation: The study used repertoire sequencing to test whether antigen drove CD8+ T cell activation and differentiation in Susac syndrome. Study-wide findings and limitations: The TCR sequencing and HLA analysis was acknowledged to have included a relatively small number of individuals.

High-throughput TCR beta sequencing profiled peripheral blood CD8+ and CD4+ T cells from healthy donors, Susac syndrome patients and multiple sclerosis patients. The healthy donors served as controls matched for age and sex. CD8+ TEMRA cells were enriched by FACS, while bulk CD8+ and CD4+ T cells were purified by magnetic negative isolation. Blood was drawn into EDTA tubes, processed within 24 hours, and PBMCs were isolated by density gradient centrifugation. PBMCs intended for TCR sequencing were cryopreserved in liquid nitrogen and thawed later in a water bath at 37 degrees C. A purity of at least 90% was achieved for sorted or isolated CD4+, CD8+ and CD8+ TEMRA cells. Details on this clonotype: This clone's antigen is unknown. Within one base of it there is no much larger clone, and no base qualities were kept.

The CDR3 contains 18 residues, cysteine and phenylalanine counted. Only CDR3 DNA is held: 54 bases, read in frame from base 1. V sheds 4 bases and J sheds 3 bases, leaving 21 bases between their ends. Per the germline V gene, SGHVS is the CDR1 and FQNEAQ is the CDR2. RNA was extracted using the RNeasy kit, and about 0.5 to 1 ug of the RNA was reverse transcribed with random hexamers. The immunoSEQ multiplex PCR assay, which covers 54 Vbeta and 13 Jbeta segments, was used to amplify TCR beta CDR3 regions. PCR amplification bias was corrected using a synthetic template baseline for primer optimization and computational correction. Processing in the source paper ran as follows. Reads were assigned to V, D and J genes according to IMGT and analyzed in immunoSEQ Analyzer, with only productive sequences retained. Clonality was calculated as one minus the Shannon entropy normalized by log2 of the number of productive unique sequences. For each patient and control, public and private clones were evaluated within the 100 most prevalent clones. A clone was defined as Susac-specific if it was absent from the healthy and MS cohorts, from 950 to 1,300 published viral clones and from other ImmuneACCESS disease sequences. TCRdb reran the public reads through fastp at Q25 and MiXCR, keeping productive beta chains. All rows with the same CDR3 protein become a single entry with the most common DNA and genes. TCRdb's processing, not the authors', yielded these V and J calls. This sample lists approximately 150,000 distinct CDR3 sequences; over 85% were detected once. Of the sample, roughly 0.13% is held by the ten largest clones.

The rearrangement joined TRBV7-8 to TRBJ2-2; matching of 7 bases hints at TRBD1 as the D gene. Sequenced input: CD4+ T cells from PBMCs. This receptor was taken from a human donor in good health. The nucleotide sequence is given as TGTGCCAGCAGCTCCCCCCTCAGGGGGGTACAGGACACCGGGGAGCTGTTTTTT. This is translated as CASSSPLRGVQDTGELFF.